The present T cell receptor beta chain was sequenced within a study of blood T cell repertoires in COVID-19. The CDR3 is 14 amino acids. V trimming: 2 bases; J trimming: 3 bases; junction bases outside the gene matches: 4. CDR1 is LGHNT, CDR2 FRNRAP, per germline. Produced via immunoSEQ multiplex PCR; TCRdb's table is partial and in-frame only. This repertoire shows some 390,000 clones, roughly nine tenths found once; its top ten account for 1.1%. Specimen: PBMCs or T cells enriched from blood (not recorded which). The chain is built from TRBV12-5 and TRBJ2-7, with TRBD1 matching over 7 bases. The sequence was collected from a man aged 25 to 45 who had recovered from COVID-19. Here the CDR3 reads CASGLPGQVYEQYF. As DNA, the CDR3 is TGTGCTAGTGGTTTGCCCGGACAGGTCTACGAGCAGTACTTC.